This TCR beta chain was observed in a study of immune characterization of retroperitoneal liposarcoma. Using its own MiXCR run on the PCR reads, TCRdb lists one record per CDR3 protein. Of more than 8,000 distinct CDR3 sequences listed, roughly 41% are singletons. By sample share, this clonotype is medium-sized (0.01 to 0.1%). CDR1 is MNHNY and CDR2 is SVGAGI in the germline V gene (reference sequence). Trimming shortened V by 1 base and J by 8 bases, and 2 bases separated the two germline ends. The CDR3 runs to 11 residues. The sample consisted of tumor tissue. The source is a male donor with retroperitoneal liposarcoma. The chain is built from TRBV6-6 and TRBJ2-2, with D hard to call. The CDR3 loop is CASSYLGELFF. CDR3 bases: TGTGCCAGCAGTTACTTGGGGGAGCTGTTTTTT.